This entry lists 15 T cell receptor beta chains sequenced from one sample in a study of shared clonotypes between healthy human individuals. Sequencing was performed with immunoSEQ multiplex PCR; in TCRdb, only in-frame clones are kept and a portion is missing. Altogether about 2.3 million clones are present, 90% to 95% being singletons, with the ten largest covering 0.3% to 0.4%. The sample comprised naive CD4+ T cells from PBMCs. Subset denoted: CD45RA+ positively selected. The origin of the receptors is a young man in good health. Some clones in this sample may be carry-over from other donors' samples.

The rearrangement links TRBV6-5 to TRBJ2-5, with a possible D match to TRBD2 (6 bases). CDR3 size: 14 residues. Germline CDR1 and CDR2: MNHEY and SVGAGI. V was shortened by 8 bases and J by 7 bases, with 20 bases between the two germline ends. CDR3 in amino acids: CASAIGGEEVTQYF. The CDR3 DNA sequence: TGTGCCAGCGCCATCGGGGGAGAAGAGGTGACCCAGTACTTC.

The rearrangement links TRBV6-6 to TRBJ2-3; 11 bases map to TRBD2. This CDR3 has 15 amino acids. The germline V gene encodes CDR1 MNHNY and CDR2 SVGAGI (reference sequence). V lost 8 bases, J lost 3 bases, and 7 bases stayed unmatched. The CDR3 protein is CASRRTSGRTDTQYF. The CDR3 nucleotides are TGTGCCAGCCGGCGAACTAGCGGGAGAACAGATACGCAGTATTTT.

The V call is TRBV29-1, the J call TRBJ2-4, with D possibly TRBD2 on 6 matching bases. The germline V and J ends were trimmed by 4 bases and 4 bases, with 14 bases remaining between them. The length of the CDR3 is 14 residues. CDR1 and CDR2 from the germline V gene are SQVTM and ANQGSEA. CDR3 protein: CSVGGDGLKNIQYF. Here the CDR3 DNA reads TGCAGCGTTGGGGGGGACGGACTTAAAAACATTCAGTACTTC.

This rearrangement joins TRBV2 to TRBJ2-1; no reliable D call. The ends were cut back, 5 bases at V and 0 bases at J, with 8 bases in the middle. The V gene's germline CDR1 is SNHLY and CDR2 FYNNEI. This CDR3 is built from 14 residues. The CDR3 sequence is CASSLFSSYNEQFF. In DNA form, the CDR3 reads TGTGCCAGCAGTCTCTTCAGCTCCTACAATGAGCAGTTCTTC.

The CDR3 DNA reads as TGTGCCTGGAGTGCTCGATCCTACGAGCAGTACTTC. Its protein product is CAWSARSYEQYF. The rearrangement joins TRBV30 to TRBJ2-7; the D is unclear. Trimming took off 1 base at V and 1 base at J, with 5 bases between the two ends. The CDR3 contains 12 residues. Germline CDR1 GTSNPN, CDR2 SVGIG (reference sequence).

The chain combines TRBV6-1 with TRBJ2-5; no clear D gene. Germline V lookup: CDR1 MNHNS, CDR2 SASEGT. V was clipped by 2 bases and J by 1 base, with 5 bases between them. The CDR3 contains 13 residues. CDR3 DNA: TGTGCCAGCAGTGAATTTAGCCAAGAGACCCAGTACTTC. This sequence encodes CASSEFSQETQYF.

The chain combines TRBV6-1 with TRBJ2-3, with 7 bases that match TRBD2. Trimming took 11 bases from V and 1 from J; bases not matched to a gene: 6. Germline V gene lookup returns CDR1 MNHNS and CDR2 SASEGT. CDR3 length equals 13 residues. The CDR3 loop is CAGGVLGTDTQYF. As DNA, the CDR3 is TGTGCCGGGGGGGTTTTGGGCACAGATACGCAGTATTTT.

J is TRBJ1-4 and V is TRBV5-5; D not resolved. V lost 3 bases and J lost 8, with 11 bases in between. CDR3 size: 13 residues. Germline CDR1 reads SGHKS; CDR2 reads YYEKEE (reference sequence). The CDR3 loop is CASSSEGGEKLFF. As DNA, the CDR3 is TGTGCCAGCAGCTCGGAAGGCGGGGAAAAACTGTTTTTT.

The rearrangement uses TRBV15 and TRBJ1-1; D not resolved. Germline assignment: CDR1 LNHNV and CDR2 YYDKDF (reference sequence). V was cut by 1 base and J by 7 bases, with 19 bases left in between. The CDR3 length is 16 residues. CDR3: CATSRAFSGYDREAFF. The CDR3 bases are TGTGCCACCAGCAGAGCGTTTTCGGGGTATGACCGTGAAGCTTTCTTT.

This clone was counted only a few times. The chain carries TRBV2 and TRBJ2-7; D perhaps matches TRBD1 (6 bases). V lost 7 bases and J lost 4, with 11 bases in between. This CDR3 is built from 12 residues. Per the germline V gene, CDR1 is SNHLY and CDR2 is FYNNEI. The CDR3, as DNA: TGTGCCAGCACCTATCAGGGGTACGAGCAGTACTTC. It is translated as CASTYQGYEQYF.

The CDR3 protein is CASSATGNGANVLTF. DNA for the CDR3: TGTGCCAGCAGCGCGACAGGGAACGGGGCCAACGTCCTGACTTTC. This chain links TRBV6-4 with TRBJ2-6; 7 bases line up with TRBD1. There are 15 residues in the CDR3. Germline CDR1 and CDR2: MRHNA and SNTAGT. V lost 6 bases to trimming and J lost 4 bases; unmatched junction nucleotides: 6.

V usage is TRBV5-1 and J usage is TRBJ1-1; no firm D call. This CDR3 region has 15 residues. The germline CDR1 and CDR2 sequences are SGHRS and YFSETQ. Trimming removed 0 bases at V and 1 base at J, with 10 bases between. The CDR3, as DNA: TGCGCCAGCAGCTTGGAGCTCCCGGGGAACACTGAAGCTTTCTTT. Its translation: CASSLELPGNTEAFF. Complete variable domain (other parts from reference TRBV5-1 and TRBJ1-1): KAGVTQTPRYLIKTRGQQVTLSCSPISGHRSVSWYQQTPGQGLQFLFEYFSETQRNKGNFPGRFSGRQFSNSRSEMNVSTLELGDSALYLCASSLELPGNTEAFFGQGTRLTVV.

The chain combines TRBV4-3 with TRBJ2-1; 11 bases map to TRBD2. This CDR3 is built from 15 residues. Looked up from germline, CDR1 is LGHNA and CDR2 is YSLEER. Trimming took 3 bases from V and 5 from J; bases not matched to a gene: 3. The CDR3 DNA sequence: TGCGCCAGCAGCCACGGGACTAGCGGAAACAATGAGCAGTTCTTC. This codes for CASSHGTSGNNEQFF.

The rearrangement uses TRBV7-3 and TRBJ1-1, with D unclear. Trimming stripped 2 bases from V and 7 bases from J, with 5 bases between. This CDR3 is built from 11 residues. Germline V CDR1 and CDR2: SGHTA, FQGTGA. Here the CDR3 DNA reads TGTGCCAGCAGCTTAGTCGGTGAAGCTTTCTTT. Translating it yields CASSLVGEAFF.

About this clone: The same CDR3 arises from other DNA sequences in this sample as well. This chain uses TRBV5-1 with TRBJ2-2; 7 bases fit TRBD2. The J segment lost 4 bases and the V segment lost 0 bases, leaving 6 bases of the junction unmatched. This CDR3 spans 16 amino acids. Germline CDR1 reads SGHRS; CDR2 reads YFSETQ. The CDR3 loop reads CASSLVGGSTTGELFF. The CDR3 DNA reads as TGCGCCAGCAGCTTGGTGGGCGGGAGTACCACCGGGGAGCTGTTTTTT.